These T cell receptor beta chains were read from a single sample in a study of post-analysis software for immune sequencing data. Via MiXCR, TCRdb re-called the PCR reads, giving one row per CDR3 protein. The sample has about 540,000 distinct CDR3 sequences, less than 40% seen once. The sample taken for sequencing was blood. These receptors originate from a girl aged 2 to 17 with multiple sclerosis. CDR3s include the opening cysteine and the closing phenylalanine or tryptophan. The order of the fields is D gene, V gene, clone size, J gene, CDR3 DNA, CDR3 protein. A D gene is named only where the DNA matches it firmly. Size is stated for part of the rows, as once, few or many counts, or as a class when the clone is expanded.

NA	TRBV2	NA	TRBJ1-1	TGTGCCAGCACGACCTGGAACACTGAAGCTTTCTTT	CASTTWNTEAFF
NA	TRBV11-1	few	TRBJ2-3	TGTGCCAGCAGCCCCTTGGGCTCTAGCACAGATACGCAGTATTTT	CASSPLGSSTDTQYF
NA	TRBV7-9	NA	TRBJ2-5	TGTGCCAGCAGCCTTGGCCGGGGGGCCGATCCGTGGGAGACCCAGTACTTC	CASSLGRGADPWETQYF
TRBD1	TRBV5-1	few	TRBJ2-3	TGCGCCAGCAGCCTTACAGGGGACGGTACGCAGTATTTT	CASSLTGDGTQYF
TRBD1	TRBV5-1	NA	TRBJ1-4	TGCGCCAGCAGCCTGGACAGGAGGGCTGAAAAACTGTTTTTT	CASSLDRRAEKLFF
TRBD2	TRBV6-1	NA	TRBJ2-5	TGTGCCAGCAGTCAGGGACTAGCGGGGGTGAGGGGAGAGACCCAGTACTTC	CASSQGLAGVRGETQYF
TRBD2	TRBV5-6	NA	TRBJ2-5	TGTGCCAGCAGCCCCCGGGGGGGGGCAGCCCAAGAGACCCAGTACTTC	CASSPRGGAAQETQYF
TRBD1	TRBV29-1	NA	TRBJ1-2	TGCAGCGCTGGCACCGGGACAGAGTCCTATGGCTACACCTTC	CSAGTGTESYGYTF
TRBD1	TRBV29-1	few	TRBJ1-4	TGCAGCGTTTGGGGGACAGATCCGAATGAAAAACTGTTTTTT	CSVWGTDPNEKLFF
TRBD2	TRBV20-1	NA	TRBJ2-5	TGCAGTGCTAGAGGGGGCGGTAGCGGGGGGGCTGGGGTAGGAGAGACCCAGTACTTC	CSARGGGSGGAGVGETQYF